This entry is about one T cell receptor beta chain. These data come from a study of T cells in Graves' hyperthyroidism and ophthalmopathy. Stable Graves' hyperthyroidism meant no ophthalmopathy progression within 18 months. Researchers took RNA transcripts and amplified the TCR beta CDR3 regions from them. The HTBI primer set was used in a first-round RT-PCR of the TCR CDR3. TCRdb fed the multiplex PCR reads into MiXCR, producing one record per CDR3 protein. The repertoire holds 380,000 or so distinct CDR3 sequences, with about 15% as singletons. Trimming shortened V by 6 bases and J by 5 bases, and 10 bases separated the two germline ends. The CDR3 contains 13 residues. Per germline, CDR1 MNHEY and CDR2 SVGEGT.

This receptor was obtained from a woman younger than 45 with Graves' hyperthyroidism. The source material was blood. V usage is TRBV6-2 or TRBV6-3 and J usage is TRBJ2-2; maybe TRBD1 (5 bases). Here the CDR3 DNA reads TGTGCCAGCAGGGACAAAGGGACCGGGGAGCTGTTTTTT. Protein product: CASRDKGTGELFF.